This T cell receptor beta chain was identified during a study of T cell repertoires in cytomegalovirus infection. Overall study: A matching HLA type, together with CMV infection, was signaled by public TCR beta signatures. General study results and limits: Of the TCR beta families, the public ones yielded a cumulative frequency that identified carriers of CMV plus the relevant HLA. The study found HLA-C-restricted CMV-specific TCR beta clonotypes dominating the ex vivo response.

The CDR3 has 15 amino acids. Germline lookup yields CDR1 LNHDA and CDR2 SQIVND (reference sequence). The V and J ends lost 4 bases and 2 bases respectively, with 12 bases between them. This clonotype turned up a few times. Its antigen is unidentified. Via MiXCR, TCRdb re-called the reads, giving one row per CDR3 protein. The sample carries about 260,000 distinct CDR3 sequences, about 13% recorded once. Material: PBMCs. This clonotype was sampled from a human donor in good health (CMV status not recorded). Some clones in this sample may be carry-over from other donors' samples. This chain connects TRBV19 to TRBJ1-5; possibly TRBD1 for D (6 bases). Here the CDR3 DNA reads TGTGCCAGTAGTACCAGGGGAGGCGGCAATCAGCCCCAGCATTTT. It translates to CASSTRGGGNQPQHF.